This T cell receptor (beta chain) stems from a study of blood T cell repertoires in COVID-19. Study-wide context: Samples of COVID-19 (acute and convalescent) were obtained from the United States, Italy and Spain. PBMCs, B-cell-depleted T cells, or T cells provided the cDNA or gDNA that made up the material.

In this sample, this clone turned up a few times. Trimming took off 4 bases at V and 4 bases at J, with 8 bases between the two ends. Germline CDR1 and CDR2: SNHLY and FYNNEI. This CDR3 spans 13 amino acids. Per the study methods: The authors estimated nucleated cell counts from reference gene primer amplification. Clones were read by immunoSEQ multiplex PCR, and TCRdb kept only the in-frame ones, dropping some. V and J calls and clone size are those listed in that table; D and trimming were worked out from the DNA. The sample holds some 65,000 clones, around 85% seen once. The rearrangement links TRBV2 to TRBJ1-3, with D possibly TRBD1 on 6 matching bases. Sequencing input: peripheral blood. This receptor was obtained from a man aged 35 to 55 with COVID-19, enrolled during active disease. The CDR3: CASSAGDGNTIYF. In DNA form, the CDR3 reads TGTGCCAGCAGTGCAGGGGACGGAAACACCATATATTTT.